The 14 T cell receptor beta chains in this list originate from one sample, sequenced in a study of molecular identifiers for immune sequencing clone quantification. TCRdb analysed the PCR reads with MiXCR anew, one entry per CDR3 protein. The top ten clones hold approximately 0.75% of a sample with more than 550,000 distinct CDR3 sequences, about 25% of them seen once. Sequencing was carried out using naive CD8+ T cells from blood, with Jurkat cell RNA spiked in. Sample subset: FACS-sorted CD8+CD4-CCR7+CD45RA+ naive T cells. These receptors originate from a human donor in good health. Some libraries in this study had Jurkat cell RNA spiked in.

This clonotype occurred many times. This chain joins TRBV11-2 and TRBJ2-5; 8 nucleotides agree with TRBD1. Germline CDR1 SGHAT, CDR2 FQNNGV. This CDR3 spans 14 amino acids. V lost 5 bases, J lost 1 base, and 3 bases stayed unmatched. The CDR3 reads CASSQGASQETQYF. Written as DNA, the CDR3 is TGTGCCAGCAGCCAGGGGGCGTCCCAAGAGACCCAGTACTTC.

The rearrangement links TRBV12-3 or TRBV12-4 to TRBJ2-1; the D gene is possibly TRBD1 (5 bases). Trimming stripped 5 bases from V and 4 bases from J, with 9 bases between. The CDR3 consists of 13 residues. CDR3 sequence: CASSGRQYNEQFF. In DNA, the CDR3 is TGTGCCAGCAGTGGCAGACAGTACAATGAGCAGTTCTTC.

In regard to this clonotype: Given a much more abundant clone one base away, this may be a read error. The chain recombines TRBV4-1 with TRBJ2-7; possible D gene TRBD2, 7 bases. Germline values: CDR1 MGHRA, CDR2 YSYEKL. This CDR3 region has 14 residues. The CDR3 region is CASSHAGAGGEQHF. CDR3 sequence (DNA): TGCGCCAGCAGCCATGCGGGGGCAGGAGGAGAGCAGCACTTC.

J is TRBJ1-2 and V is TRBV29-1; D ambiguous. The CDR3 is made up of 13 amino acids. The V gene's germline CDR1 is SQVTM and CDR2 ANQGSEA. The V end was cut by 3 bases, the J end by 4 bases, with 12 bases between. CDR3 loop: CSVDVGNLYGYTF. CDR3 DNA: TGCAGCGTTGATGTGGGGAATCTCTATGGCTACACCTTC.

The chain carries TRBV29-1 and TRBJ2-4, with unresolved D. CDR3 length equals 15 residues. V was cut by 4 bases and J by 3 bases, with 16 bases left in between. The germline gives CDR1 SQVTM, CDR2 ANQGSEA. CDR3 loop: CSVVGGVGYKNIQYF. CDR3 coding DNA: TGCAGCGTTGTGGGCGGTGTGGGTTACAAAAACATTCAGTACTTC.

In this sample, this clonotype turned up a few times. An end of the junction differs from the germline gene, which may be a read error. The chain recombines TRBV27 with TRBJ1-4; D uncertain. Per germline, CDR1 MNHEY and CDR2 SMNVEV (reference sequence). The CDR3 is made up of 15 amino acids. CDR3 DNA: TGTGCCAGCAGTCTATCGGCCAGTATTAATGAAAAACTGTTTTTT. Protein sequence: CASSLSASINEKLFF.

The CDR3 nucleotides are TGTGCCAGCAGTTTACCGGCAGGCGGCTCTCGGAGTCAGCCCCAGCATTTT. Its protein product is CASSLPAGGSRSQPQHF. The chain couples TRBV28 to TRBJ1-5; no reliable D call. V lost 2 bases and J 6 bases, leaving 20 bases between the germline ends. There are 17 residues in the CDR3. Germline CDR1 and CDR2: MDHEN and SYDVKM.

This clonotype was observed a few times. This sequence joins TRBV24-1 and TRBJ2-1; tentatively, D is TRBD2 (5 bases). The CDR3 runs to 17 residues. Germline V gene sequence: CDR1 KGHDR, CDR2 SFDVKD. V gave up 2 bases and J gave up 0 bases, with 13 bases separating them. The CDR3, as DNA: TGTGCCACCAGTGATTCACGAGGGTACAGCTCCTACAATGAGCAGTTCTTC. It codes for CATSDSRGYSSYNEQFF.

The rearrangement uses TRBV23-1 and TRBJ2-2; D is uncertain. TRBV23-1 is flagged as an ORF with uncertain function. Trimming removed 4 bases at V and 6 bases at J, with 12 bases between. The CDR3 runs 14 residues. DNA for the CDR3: TGCGCCAGCAGTCCAATCTTAAGGGCCGGGGAGCTGTTTTTT. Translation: CASSPILRAGELFF.

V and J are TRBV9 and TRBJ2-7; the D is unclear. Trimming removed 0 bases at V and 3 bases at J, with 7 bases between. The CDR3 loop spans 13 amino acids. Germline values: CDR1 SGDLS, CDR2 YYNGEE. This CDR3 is CASSVVPGYEQYF. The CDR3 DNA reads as TGTGCCAGCAGCGTAGTACCAGGCTACGAGCAGTACTTC.

The CDR3 sequence is CASSISGGRGYTF. The CDR3 DNA sequence: TGTGCCAGTAGTATTTCAGGGGGAAGAGGCTACACCTTC. This sequence joins TRBV19 and TRBJ1-2; TRBD1 matches at 7 bases. With V trimmed by 3 bases and J by 8 bases, 6 bases remained unmatched. Germline CDR1 and CDR2: LNHDA and SQIVND (reference sequence). This CDR3 has 13 amino acids. Full variable domain (outside the CDR3, taken from reference TRBV19 and TRBJ1-2): DGGITQSPKYLFRKEGQNVTLSCEQNLNHDAMYWYRQDPGQGLRLIYYSQIVNDFQKGDIAEGYSVSREKKESFPLTVTSAQKNPTAFYLCASSISGGRGYTFGSGTRLTVV.

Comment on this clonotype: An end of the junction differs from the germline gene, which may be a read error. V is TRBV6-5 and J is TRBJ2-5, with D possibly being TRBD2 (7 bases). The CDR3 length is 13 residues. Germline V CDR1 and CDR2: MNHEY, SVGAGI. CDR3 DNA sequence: TGTGCCTGCAGGCAGGGGTACCGGGAGGCCCGGTGCTTC. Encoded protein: CACRQGYREARCF.

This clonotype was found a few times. The CDR3, as DNA: TGTGCCAGCTCACCACCTGGCTACGGGCCGGGAAATTCACCCCTCCACTTT. Translation: CASSPPGYGPGNSPLHF. The chain has TRBV18 and TRBJ1-6; D remains unclear. The CDR3 extends over 17 amino acids. The ends were cut back, 0 bases at V and 7 bases at J, with 16 bases in the middle. In germline, CDR1 is KGHSH, CDR2 LQKENI. The full variable domain, with the rest looked up from reference TRBV18 and TRBJ1-6, is NAGVMQNPRHLVRRRGQEARLRCSPMKGHSHVYWYRQLPEEGLKFMVYLQKENIIDESGMPKERFSAEFPKEGPSILRIQQVVRGDSAAYFCASSPPGYGPGNSPLHFGNGTRLTVT.

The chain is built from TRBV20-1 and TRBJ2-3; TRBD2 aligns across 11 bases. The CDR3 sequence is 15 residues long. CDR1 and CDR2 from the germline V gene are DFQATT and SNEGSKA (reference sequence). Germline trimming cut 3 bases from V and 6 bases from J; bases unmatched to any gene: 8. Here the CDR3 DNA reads TGCAGTGCTAGTGTAGCGGGGGGGTCGCTCGATACGCAGTATTTT. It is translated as CSASVAGGSLDTQYF.